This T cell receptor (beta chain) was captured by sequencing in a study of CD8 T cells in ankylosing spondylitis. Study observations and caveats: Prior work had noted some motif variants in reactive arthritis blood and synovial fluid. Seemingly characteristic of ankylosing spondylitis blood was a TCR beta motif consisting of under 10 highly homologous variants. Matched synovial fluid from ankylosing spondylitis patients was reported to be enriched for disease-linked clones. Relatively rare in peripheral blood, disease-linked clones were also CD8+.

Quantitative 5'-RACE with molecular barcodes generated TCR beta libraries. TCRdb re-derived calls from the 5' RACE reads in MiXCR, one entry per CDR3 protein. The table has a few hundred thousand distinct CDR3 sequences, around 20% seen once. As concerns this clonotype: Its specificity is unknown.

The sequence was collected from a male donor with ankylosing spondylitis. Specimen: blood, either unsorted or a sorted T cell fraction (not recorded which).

The CDR3 sequence is CASSSHLHRDLDTEAFF. The CDR3 nucleotides read TGTGCCAGCAGTTCCCACCTTCACAGGGACTTGGACACTGAAGCTTTCTTT. V is TRBV27 and J is TRBJ1-1; D may be TRBD1 (6 bases). CDR1 MNHEY and CDR2 SMNVEV come from the germline V gene (reference sequence). The length of the CDR3 is 17 residues. Trimming took 4 bases from V and 3 from J, leaving 21 bases between them.